The sequence of this T cell receptor beta chain was determined in a study of blood T cell repertoires in COVID-19. Across the whole study: The United States, Italy and Spain supplied acute and convalescent COVID-19 samples. In each case, the material was cDNA or gDNA derived from T cells, B-cell-depleted T cells, or PBMCs.

CDR1 and CDR2 (germline): KGHSH, LQKENI. Trimming cost V 3 bases and J 4 bases; bases outside gene matches: 5. The CDR3 has 15 residues. Here immunoSEQ multiplex PCR was the method, and the copy in TCRdb shows in-frame clones only, minus some. Of approximately 180,000 clones listed, around nine tenths are singletons. This receptor was obtained from a human donor in a cohort sampled during active COVID-19. The specimen sequenced was peripheral blood. J is TRBJ2-3 and V is TRBV18; 9 nucleotides align to TRBD2. The CDR3 reads CASSPLAGAPDTQYF. In DNA form, the CDR3 reads TGTGCCAGCTCACCCTTAGCGGGGGCCCCAGATACGCAGTATTTT.